In its sample, the clone carrying this TCR beta chain was seen a few times. The entry originates in a study of blood T cells in healthy people across ages. The study drew donors from healthy Caucasian individuals in Russia aged roughly 6 to 100. A second about 7 to 11 cycle PCR used barcoded and J-beta primers. TCRdb re-derived calls from the 5' RACE reads in MiXCR, one entry per CDR3 protein. The sample includes fewer than 1,200,000 distinct CDR3 sequences, roughly 24% of them seen just once. V lost 1 base, J lost 2 bases, and 7 bases stayed unmatched. Germline loops: CDR1 SGHRS, CDR2 YFSETQ. The CDR3 length is 19 residues. The same data also contributed to another study, on T cells of mothers and their children.

The material sequenced was blood. V is TRBV5-1 and J is TRBJ2-6, with 12 bases lining up with TRBD1. This sequence originates from a girl aged 2 to 9 in good health. The CDR3 protein is CASSLQPGQGATGANVLTF. The CDR3 DNA is TGCGCCAGCAGCTTGCAGCCGGGACAGGGGGCGACTGGGGCCAACGTCCTGACTTTC.